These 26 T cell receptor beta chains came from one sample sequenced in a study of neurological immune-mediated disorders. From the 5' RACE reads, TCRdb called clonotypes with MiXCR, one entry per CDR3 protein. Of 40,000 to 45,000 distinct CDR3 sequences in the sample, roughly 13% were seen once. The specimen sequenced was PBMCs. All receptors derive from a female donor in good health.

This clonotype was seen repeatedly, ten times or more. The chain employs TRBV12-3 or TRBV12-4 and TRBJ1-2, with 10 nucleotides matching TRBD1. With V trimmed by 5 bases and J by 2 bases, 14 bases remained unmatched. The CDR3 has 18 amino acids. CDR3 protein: CASSVAAPGQGTNYGYTF. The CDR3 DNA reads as TGTGCCAGCAGTGTGGCCGCACCGGGACAGGGGACGAACTATGGCTACACCTTC.

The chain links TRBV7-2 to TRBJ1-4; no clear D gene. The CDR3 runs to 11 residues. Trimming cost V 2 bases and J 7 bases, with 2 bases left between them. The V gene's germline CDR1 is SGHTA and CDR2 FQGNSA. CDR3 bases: TGTGCCAGCAGCTTATCTGAAAAACTGTTTTTT. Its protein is CASSLSEKLFF.

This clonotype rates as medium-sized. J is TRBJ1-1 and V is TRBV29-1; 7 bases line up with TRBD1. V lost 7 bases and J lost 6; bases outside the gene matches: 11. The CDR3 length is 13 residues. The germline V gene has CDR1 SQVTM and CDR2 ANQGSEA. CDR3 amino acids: CSGLPQGRPEAFF. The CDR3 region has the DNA TGCAGCGGGTTGCCACAGGGGAGACCTGAAGCTTTCTTT.

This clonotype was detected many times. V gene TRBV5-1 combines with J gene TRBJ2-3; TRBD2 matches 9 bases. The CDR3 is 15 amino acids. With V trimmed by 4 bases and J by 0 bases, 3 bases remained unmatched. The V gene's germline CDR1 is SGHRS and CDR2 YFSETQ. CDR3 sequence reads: CASSPTSGSTDTQYF. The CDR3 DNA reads TGCGCCAGCAGCCCAACTAGCGGGAGCACAGATACGCAGTATTTT.

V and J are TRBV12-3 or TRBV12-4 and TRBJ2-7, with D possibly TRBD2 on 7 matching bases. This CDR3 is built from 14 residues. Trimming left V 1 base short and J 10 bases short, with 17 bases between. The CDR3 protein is CASSLGGRGNDQYF. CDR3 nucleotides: TGTGCCAGCAGTTTAGGAGGGAGGGGGAATGATCAGTACTTC.

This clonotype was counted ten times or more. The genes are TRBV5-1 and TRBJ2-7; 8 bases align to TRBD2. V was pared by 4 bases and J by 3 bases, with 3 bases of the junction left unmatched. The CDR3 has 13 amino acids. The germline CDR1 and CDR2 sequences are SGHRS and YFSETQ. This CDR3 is CASSLSGNYEQYF. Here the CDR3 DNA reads TGCGCCAGCAGCCTTAGCGGGAACTACGAGCAGTACTTC.

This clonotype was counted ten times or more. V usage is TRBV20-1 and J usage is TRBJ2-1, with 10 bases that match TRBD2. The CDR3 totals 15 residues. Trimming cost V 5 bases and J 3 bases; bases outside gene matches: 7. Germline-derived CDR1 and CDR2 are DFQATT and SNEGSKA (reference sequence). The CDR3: CSARPTSGRYNEQFF. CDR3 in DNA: TGCAGTGCTCGACCGACTAGCGGGCGCTACAATGAGCAGTTCTTC.

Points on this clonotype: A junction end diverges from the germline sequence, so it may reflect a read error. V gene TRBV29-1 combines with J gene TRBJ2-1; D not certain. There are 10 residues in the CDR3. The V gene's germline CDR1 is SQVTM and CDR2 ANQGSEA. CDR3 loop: CRVGGYEQFF. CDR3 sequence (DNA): TGCAGAGTTGGTGGGTATGAGCAGTTCTTC.

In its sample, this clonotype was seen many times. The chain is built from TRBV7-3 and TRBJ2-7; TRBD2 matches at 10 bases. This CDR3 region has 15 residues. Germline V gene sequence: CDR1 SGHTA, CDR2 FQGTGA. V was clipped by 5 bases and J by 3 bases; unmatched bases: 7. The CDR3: CASSILAGVGYEQYF. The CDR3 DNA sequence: TGTGCCAGCAGCATCCTAGCGGGAGTCGGCTACGAGCAGTACTTC.

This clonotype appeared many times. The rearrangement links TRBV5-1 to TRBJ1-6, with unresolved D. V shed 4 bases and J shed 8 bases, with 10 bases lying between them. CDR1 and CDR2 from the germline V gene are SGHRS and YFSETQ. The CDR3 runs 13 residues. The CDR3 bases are TGCGCCAGCAGCACGAGGATAGATTCACCCCTCCACTTT. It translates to CASSTRIDSPLHF. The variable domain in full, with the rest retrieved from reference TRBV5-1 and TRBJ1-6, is KAGVTQTPRYLIKTRGQQVTLSCSPISGHRSVSWYQQTPGQGLQFLFEYFSETQRNKGNFPGRFSGRQFSNSRSEMNVSTLELGDSALYLCASSTRIDSPLHFGNGTRLTVT.

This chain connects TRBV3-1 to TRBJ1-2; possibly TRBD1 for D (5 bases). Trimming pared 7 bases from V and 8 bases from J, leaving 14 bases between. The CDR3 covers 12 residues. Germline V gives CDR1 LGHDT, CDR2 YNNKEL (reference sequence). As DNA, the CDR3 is TGTGCCAGCAACCCCCGGGGACGGGGCTACACCTTC. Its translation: CASNPRGRGYTF.

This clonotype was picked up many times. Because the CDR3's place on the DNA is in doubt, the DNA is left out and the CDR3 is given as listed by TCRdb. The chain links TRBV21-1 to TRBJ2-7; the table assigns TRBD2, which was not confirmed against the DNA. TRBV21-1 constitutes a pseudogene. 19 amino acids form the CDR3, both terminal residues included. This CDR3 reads CASSAVFGDGTNPAKEQYF.

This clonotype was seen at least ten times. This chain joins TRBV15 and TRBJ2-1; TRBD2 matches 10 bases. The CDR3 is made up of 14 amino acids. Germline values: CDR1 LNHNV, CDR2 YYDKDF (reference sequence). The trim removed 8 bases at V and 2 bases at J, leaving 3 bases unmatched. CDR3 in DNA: TGTGCCACCTCCGGGACTAGCGCCTACAATGAGCAGTTCTTC. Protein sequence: CATSGTSAYNEQFF.

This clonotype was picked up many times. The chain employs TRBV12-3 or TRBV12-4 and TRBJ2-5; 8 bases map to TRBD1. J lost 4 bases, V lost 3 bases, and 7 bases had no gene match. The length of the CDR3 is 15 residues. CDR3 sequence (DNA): TGTGCCAGCAGTTTTGGGGGGACAGGTGGAGAGACCCAGTACTTC. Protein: CASSFGGTGGETQYF.

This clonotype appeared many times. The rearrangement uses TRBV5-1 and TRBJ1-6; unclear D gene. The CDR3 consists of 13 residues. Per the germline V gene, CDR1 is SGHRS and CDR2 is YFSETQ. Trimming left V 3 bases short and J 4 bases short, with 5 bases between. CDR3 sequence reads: CASSSLYNSPLHF. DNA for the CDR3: TGCGCCAGCAGCTCCCTTTATAATTCACCCCTCCACTTT.

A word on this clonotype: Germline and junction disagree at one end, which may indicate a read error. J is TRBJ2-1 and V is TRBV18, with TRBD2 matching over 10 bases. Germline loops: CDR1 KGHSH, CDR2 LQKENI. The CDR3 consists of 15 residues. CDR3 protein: CASSTGLAVYNVQFF. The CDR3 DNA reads TGTGCCAGCTCCACAGGACTAGCGGTCTACAATGTGCAGTTCTTC.

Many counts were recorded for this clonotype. The CDR3 is CASSLERGGWNEKLFF. The CDR3 region has the DNA TGCGCCAGCAGCTTGGAGAGGGGAGGTTGGAATGAAAAACTGTTTTTT. The rearrangement joins TRBV5-1 to TRBJ1-4; TRBD1 might be the D (5 bases). Trimming shortened V by 0 bases and J by 5 bases, and 14 bases separated the two germline ends. The germline V gene has CDR1 SGHRS and CDR2 YFSETQ. The length of the CDR3 is 16 residues.

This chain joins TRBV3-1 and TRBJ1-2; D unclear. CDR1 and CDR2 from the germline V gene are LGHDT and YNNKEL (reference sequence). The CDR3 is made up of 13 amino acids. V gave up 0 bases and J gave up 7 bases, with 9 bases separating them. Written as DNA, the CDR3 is TGTGCCAGCAGCCAAGAGGTGGCGGGTGGCTACACCTTC. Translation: CASSQEVAGGYTF.

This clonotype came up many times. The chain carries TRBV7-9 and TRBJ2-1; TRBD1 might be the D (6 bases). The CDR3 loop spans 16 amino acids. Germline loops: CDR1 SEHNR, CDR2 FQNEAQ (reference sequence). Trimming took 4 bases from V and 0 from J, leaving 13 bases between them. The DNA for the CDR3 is TGTGCCAGCAGCTCGGGACATCTCAGCTCCTACAATGAGCAGTTCTTC. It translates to CASSSGHLSSYNEQFF.

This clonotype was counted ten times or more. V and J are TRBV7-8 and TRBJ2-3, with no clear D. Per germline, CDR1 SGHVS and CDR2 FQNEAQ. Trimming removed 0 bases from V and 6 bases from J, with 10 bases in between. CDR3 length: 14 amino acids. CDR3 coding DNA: TGTGCCAGCAGCTTAGCGGGCCGTTCGGATACGCAGTATTTT. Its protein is CASSLAGRSDTQYF.

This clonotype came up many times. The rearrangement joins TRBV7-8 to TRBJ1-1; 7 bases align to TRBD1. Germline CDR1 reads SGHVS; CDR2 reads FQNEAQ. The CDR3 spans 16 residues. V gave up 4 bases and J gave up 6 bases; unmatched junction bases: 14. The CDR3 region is CASSSPTGPSLAEAFF. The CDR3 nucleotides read TGTGCCAGCAGCTCGCCGACAGGGCCCTCTTTGGCTGAAGCTTTCTTT.

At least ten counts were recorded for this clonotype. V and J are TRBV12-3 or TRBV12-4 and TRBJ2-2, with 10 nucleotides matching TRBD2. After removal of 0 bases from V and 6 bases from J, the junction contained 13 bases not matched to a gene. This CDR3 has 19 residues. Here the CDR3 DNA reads TGTGCCAGCAGTTTAGCCCGGTGGCTAGCGGGAGAGAGTTCCGGGGAGCTGTTTTTT. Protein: CASSLARWLAGESSGELFF.

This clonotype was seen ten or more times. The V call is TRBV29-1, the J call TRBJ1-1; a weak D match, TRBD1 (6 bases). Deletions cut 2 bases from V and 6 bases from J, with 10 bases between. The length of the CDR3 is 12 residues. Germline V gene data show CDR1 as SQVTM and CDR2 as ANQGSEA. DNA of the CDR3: TGCAGCGTTGAACTCGCAGGGGCTGAAGCTTTCTTT. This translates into CSVELAGAEAFF.

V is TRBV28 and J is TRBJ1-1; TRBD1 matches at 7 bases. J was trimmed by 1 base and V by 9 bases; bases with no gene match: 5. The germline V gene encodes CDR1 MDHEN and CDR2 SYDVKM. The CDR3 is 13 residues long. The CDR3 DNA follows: TGTGCCAGTTCAGGGACAGAGAACACTGAAGCTTTCTTT. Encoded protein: CASSGTENTEAFF.

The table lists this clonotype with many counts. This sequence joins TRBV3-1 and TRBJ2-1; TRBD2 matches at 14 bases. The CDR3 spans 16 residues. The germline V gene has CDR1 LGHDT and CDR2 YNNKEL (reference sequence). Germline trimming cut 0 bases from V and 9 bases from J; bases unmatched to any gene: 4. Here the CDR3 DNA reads TGTGCCAGCAGCCAAGATAGAGGGACTAGCGGGGGTGAGCAGTTCTTC. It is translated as CASSQDRGTSGGEQFF.

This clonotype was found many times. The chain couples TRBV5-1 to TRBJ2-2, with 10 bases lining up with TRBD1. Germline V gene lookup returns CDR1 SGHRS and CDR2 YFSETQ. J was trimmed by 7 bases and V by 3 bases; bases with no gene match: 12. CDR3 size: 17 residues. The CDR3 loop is CASSSGRDRGYDGELFF. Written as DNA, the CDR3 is TGCGCCAGCAGCTCAGGCCGGGACAGGGGATACGACGGGGAGCTGTTTTTT.